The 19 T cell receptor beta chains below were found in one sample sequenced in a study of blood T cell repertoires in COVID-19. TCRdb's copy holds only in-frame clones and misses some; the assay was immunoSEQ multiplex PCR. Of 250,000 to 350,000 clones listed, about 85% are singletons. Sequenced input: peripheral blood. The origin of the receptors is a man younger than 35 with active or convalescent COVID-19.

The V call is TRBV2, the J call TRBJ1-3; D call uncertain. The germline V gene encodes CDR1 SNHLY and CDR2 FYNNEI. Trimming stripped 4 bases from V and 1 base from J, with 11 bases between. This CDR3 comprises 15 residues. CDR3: CASSGYSGSGNTIYF. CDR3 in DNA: TGTGCCAGCAGTGGATATTCCGGGTCTGGAAACACCATATATTTT.

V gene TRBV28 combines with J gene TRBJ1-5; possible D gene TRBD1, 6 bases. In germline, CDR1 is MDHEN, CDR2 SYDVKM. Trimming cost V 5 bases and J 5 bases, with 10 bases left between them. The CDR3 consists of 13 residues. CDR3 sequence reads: CASSGTLHQPQHF. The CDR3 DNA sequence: TGTGCCAGCAGTGGGACACTCCATCAGCCCCAGCATTTT. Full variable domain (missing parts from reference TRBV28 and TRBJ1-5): DVKVTQSSRYLVKRTGEKVFLECVQDMDHENMFWYRQDPGLGLRLIYFSYDVKMKEKGDIPEGYSVSREKKERFSLILESASTNQTSMYLCASSGTLHQPQHFGDGTRLSIL.

For the CDR3, the DNA is TGCGCCAGCAGCTCGGGACTAGCGGGGGAAGAGACCCAGTACTTC. Its protein product is CASSSGLAGEETQYF. The chain employs TRBV5-1 and TRBJ2-5; 14 nucleotides match TRBD2. V trimming: 3 bases; J trimming: 3 bases; junction bases outside the gene matches: 1. Germline V gives CDR1 SGHRS, CDR2 YFSETQ. The CDR3 has 15 residues.

CDR3 region: CASSLLYRGNDEQYF. Written as DNA, the CDR3 is TGTGCCAGCAGCTTATTATACCGGGGTAACGACGAGCAGTACTTC. The J gene is TRBJ2-7, the V gene TRBV7-2; perhaps TRBD2 as D (5 bases). Germline loops: CDR1 SGHTA, CDR2 FQGNSA. The CDR3 has 15 residues. Trimming pared 2 bases from V and 5 bases from J, leaving 16 bases between.

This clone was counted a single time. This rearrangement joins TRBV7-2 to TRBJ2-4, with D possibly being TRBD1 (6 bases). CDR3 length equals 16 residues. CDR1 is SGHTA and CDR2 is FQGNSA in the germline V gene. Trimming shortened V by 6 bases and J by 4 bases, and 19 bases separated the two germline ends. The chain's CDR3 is CASRSTRQAVKNIQYF. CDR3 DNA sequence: TGTGCCAGCAGATCCACCAGACAGGCCGTAAAAAACATTCAGTACTTC.

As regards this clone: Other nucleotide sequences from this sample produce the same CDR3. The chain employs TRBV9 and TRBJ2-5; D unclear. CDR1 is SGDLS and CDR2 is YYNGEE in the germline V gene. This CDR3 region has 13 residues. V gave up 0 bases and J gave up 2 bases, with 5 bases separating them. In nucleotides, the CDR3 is TGTGCCAGCAGCGTAGGTCAGCAAGAGACCCAGTACTTC. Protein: CASSVGQQETQYF.

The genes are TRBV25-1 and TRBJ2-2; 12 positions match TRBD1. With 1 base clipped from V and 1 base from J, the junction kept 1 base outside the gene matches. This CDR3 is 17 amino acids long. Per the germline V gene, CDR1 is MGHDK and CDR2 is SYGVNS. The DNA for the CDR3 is TGTGCCAGCAGTGAATGGGACAGGGGGCTGAACACCGGGGAGCTGTTTTTT. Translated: CASSEWDRGLNTGELFF.

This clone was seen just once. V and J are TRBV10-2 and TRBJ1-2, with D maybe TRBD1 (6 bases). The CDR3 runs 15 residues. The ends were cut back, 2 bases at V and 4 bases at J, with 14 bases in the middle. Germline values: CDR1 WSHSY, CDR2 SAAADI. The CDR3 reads CASSEGYRDTYGYTF. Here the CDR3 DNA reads TGCGCCAGCAGTGAGGGGTACAGGGATACCTATGGCTACACCTTC.

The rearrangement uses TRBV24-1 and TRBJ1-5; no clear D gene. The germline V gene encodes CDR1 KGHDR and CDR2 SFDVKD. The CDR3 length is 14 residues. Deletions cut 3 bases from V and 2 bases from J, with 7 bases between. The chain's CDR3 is CATSDASGNQPQHF. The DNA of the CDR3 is TGTGCCACCAGTGATGCTTCGGGCAATCAGCCCCAGCATTTT.

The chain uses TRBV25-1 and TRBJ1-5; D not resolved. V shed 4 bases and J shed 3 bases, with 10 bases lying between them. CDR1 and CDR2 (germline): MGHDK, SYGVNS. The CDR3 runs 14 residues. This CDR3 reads CASSGPRYNQPQHF. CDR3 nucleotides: TGTGCCAGCAGTGGCCCGCGATACAATCAGCCCCAGCATTTT.

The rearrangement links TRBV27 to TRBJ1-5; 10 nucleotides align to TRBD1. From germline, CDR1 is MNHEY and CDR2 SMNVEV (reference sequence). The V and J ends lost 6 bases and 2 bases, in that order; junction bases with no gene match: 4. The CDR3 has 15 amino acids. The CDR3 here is CASSLGQGGNQPQHF. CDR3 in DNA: TGTGCCAGCAGCCTAGGACAGGGGGGCAATCAGCCCCAGCATTTT.

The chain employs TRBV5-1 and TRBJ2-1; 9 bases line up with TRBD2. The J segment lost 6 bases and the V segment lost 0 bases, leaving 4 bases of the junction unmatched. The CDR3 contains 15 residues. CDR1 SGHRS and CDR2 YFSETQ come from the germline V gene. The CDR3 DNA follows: TGCGCCAGCAGCTTGGTTAGCGGGGGTCTCAATGAGCAGTTCTTC. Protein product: CASSLVSGGLNEQFF.

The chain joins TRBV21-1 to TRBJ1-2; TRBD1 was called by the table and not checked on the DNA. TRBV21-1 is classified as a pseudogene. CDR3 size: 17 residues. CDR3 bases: TGTGCCAGCAGCAAAAAAGTTTCGGCAGGGGAGTACTATGGCTACACCTTC. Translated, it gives CASSKKVSAGEYYGYTF.

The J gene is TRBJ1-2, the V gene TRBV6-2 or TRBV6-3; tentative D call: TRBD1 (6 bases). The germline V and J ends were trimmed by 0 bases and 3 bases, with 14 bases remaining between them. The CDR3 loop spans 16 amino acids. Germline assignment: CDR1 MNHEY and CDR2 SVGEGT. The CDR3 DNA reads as TGTGCCAGCAGTTACTCCCCGGCCAGGGGTGACTATGGCTACACCTTC. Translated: CASSYSPARGDYGYTF.

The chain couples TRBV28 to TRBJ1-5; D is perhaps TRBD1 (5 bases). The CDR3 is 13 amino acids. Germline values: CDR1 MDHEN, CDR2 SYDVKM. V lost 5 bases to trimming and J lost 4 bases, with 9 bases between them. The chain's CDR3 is CASSPGMNQPQHF. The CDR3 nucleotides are TGTGCCAGCAGTCCAGGGATGAATCAGCCCCAGCATTTT.

For the CDR3, the DNA is TGTGCCAGCAGTGAAGTCACGGTCATCAATGAGCAGTTCTTC. It specifies CASSEVTVINEQFF. The rearrangement joins TRBV6-1 to TRBJ2-1; D is unresolved. The CDR3 contains 14 residues. V was shortened by 1 base and J by 6 bases, with 10 bases between the two germline ends. In germline, CDR1 is MNHNS, CDR2 SASEGT.

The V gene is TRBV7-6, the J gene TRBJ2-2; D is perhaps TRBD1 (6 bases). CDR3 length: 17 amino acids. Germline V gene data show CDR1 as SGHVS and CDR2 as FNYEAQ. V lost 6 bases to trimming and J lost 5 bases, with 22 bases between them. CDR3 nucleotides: TGTGCCAGCAGATTGACAGGATGGAAGGTCGGGACCGGGGAGCTGTTTTTT. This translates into CASRLTGWKVGTGELFF.

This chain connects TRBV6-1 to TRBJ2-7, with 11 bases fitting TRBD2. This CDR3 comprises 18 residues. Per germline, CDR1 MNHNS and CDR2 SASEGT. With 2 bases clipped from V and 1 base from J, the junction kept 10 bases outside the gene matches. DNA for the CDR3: TGTGCCAGCAGTGAACCTTGGGTTACTAGCGGGAGTTCCTACGAGCAGTACTTC. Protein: CASSEPWVTSGSSYEQYF.

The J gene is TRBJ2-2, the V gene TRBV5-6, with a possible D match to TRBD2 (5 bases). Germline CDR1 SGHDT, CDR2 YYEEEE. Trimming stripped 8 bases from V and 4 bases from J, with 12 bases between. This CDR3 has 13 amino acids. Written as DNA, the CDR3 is TGTGCCAGTACGGGGAGAGGCACCGGGGAGCTGTTTTTT. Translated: CASTGRGTGELFF.